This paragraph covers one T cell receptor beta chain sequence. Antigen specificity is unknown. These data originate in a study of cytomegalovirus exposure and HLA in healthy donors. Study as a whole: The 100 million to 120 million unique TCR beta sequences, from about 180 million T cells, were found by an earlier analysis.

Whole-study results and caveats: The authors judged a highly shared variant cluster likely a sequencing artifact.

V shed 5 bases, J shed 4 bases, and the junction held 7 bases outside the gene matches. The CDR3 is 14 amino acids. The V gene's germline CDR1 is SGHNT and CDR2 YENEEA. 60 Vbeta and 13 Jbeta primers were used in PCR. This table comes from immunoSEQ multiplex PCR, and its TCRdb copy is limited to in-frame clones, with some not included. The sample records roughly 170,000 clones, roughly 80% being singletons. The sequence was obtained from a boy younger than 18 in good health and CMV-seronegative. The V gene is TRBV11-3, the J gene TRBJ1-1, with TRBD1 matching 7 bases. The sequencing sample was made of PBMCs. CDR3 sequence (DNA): TGTGCCAGCAGCACCGACAGGGCGGTCACTGAAGCTTTCTTT. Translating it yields CASSTDRAVTEAFF.